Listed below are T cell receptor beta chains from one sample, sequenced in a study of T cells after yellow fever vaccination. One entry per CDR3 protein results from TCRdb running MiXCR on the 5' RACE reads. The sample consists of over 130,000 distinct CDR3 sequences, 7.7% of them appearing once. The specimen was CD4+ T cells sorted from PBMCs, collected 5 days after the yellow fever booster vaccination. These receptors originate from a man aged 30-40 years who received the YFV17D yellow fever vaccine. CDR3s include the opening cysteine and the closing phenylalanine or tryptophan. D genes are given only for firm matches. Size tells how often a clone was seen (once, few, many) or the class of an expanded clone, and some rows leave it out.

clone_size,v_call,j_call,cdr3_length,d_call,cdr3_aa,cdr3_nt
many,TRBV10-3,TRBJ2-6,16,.,CAIKLAGRSGANVLTF,TGTGCCATCAAGCTCGCGGGAAGGTCTGGGGCCAACGTCCTGACTTTC
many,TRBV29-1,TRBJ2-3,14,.,CSVEEGSGGDTQYF,TGCAGCGTTGAAGAAGGTTCAGGAGGGGATACGCAGTATTTT
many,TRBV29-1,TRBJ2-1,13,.,CSVARVSYNEQFF,TGCAGCGTTGCCCGGGTTTCCTACAATGAGCAGTTCTTC
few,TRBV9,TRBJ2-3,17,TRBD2,CASSVGSGGSGTDTQYF,TGTGCCAGCAGCGTAGGGTCCGGCGGGAGCGGCACAGATACGCAGTATTTT
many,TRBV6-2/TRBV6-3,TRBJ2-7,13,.,CASSYVSGYEQYF,TGTGCCAGCAGTTACGTGTCGGGCTACGAGCAGTACTTC
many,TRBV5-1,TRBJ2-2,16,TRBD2,CASSLAQTSGSGELFF,TGCGCCAGCAGCTTGGCACAGACTAGCGGTTCCGGGGAGCTGTTTTTT
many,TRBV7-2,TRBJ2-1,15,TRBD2,CASSLLAGGQNEQFF,TGTGCCAGCAGCCTCCTAGCGGGAGGGCAGAATGAGCAGTTCTTC
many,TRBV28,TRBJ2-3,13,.,CASSLPSTDTQYF,TGTGCCAGCAGTTTACCCTCGACAGATACGCAGTATTTT
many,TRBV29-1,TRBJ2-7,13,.,CSVAHSSSYEQYF,TGCAGCGTTGCTCACTCTAGCTCCTACGAGCAGTACTTC
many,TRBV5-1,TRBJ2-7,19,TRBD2,CASSLVSRVGTSGSYEQYF,TGCGCCAGCAGCTTGGTCTCCAGGGTTGGGACTAGCGGGAGTTACGAGCAGTACTTC
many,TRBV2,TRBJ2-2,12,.,CASRLNTGELFF,TGTGCCAGCAGGCTGAACACCGGGGAGCTGTTTTTT
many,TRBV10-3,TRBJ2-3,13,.,CAAQTSSTDTQYF,TGTGCCGCTCAAACTAGCTCCACAGATACGCAGTATTTT
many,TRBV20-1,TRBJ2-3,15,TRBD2,CSASPLAGRADTQYF,TGCAGTGCTAGCCCCCTAGCGGGACGGGCAGATACGCAGTATTTT
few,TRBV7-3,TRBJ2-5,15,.,CASSLGPGLLETQYF,TGTGCCAGCAGCTTAGGGCCGGGACTCCTAGAGACCCAGTACTTC
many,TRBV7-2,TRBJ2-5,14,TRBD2,CASSSRAGVEVQYF,TGTGCCAGCAGCTCACGAGCGGGAGTCGAAGTCCAGTACTTC
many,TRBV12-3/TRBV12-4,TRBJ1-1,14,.,CASSLGVGVSEAFF,TGTGCCAGCAGTTTGGGAGTGGGGGTTTCCGAAGCTTTCTTT
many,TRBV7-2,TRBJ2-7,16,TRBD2,CASSFIGGLASYEQYF,TGTGCCAGCAGCTTTATAGGGGGACTAGCGTCCTACGAGCAGTACTTC
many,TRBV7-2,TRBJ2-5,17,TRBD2,CASSLYSGTSGWETQYF,TGTGCCAGCAGCTTATATTCAGGGACTAGCGGATGGGAGACCCAGTACTTC
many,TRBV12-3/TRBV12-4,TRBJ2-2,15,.,CASSLSGLNTGELFF,TGTGCCAGCAGTTTATCGGGACTCAACACCGGGGAGCTGTTTTTT
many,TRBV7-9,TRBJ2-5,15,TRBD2,CASSREGNLQETQYF,TGTGCCTCCTCGAGGGAGGGGAACCTCCAAGAGACCCAGTACTTC
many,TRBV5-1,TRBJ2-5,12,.,CASSTGQETQYF,TGCGCCAGCAGCACCGGCCAAGAGACCCAGTACTTC
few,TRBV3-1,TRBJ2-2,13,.,CASSQDAGQLMFF,TGTGCCAGCAGCCAAGATGCGGGACAGTTGATGTTTTTT
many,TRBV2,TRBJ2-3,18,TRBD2,CASARRGEAGSSTDTQYF,TGTGCCAGCGCTCGACGGGGGGAAGCGGGATCTAGCACAGATACGCAGTATTTT
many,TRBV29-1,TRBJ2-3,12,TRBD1,CSVKQGADTQYF,TGCAGCGTGAAACAGGGGGCGGATACGCAGTATTTT
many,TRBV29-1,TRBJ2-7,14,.,CSVGTASTGYEQYF,TGCAGCGTTGGGACCGCGTCAACGGGGTACGAGCAGTACTTC
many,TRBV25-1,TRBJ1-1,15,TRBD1,CASIITRTGTIEAFF,TGTGCCAGCATAATCACTCGGACAGGGACGATTGAAGCTTTCTTT
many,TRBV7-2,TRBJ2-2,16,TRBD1,CASSTSTGVHTGELFF,TGTGCCAGCAGCACCTCCACAGGGGTCCACACCGGGGAGCTGTTTTTT
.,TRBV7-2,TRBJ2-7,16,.,CASSLNTGTTTYEQYF,TGTGCCAGCAGCTTAAACACCGGGACGACGACCTACGAGCAGTACTTC
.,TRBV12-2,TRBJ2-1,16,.,CASRLARGPNGTPQFF,TGTGCAAGTCGCTTAGCGCGTGGACCCAACGGGACTCCGCAGTTCTTC
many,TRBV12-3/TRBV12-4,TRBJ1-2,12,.,CASSSDSHGYTF,TGTGCCAGCAGTTCCGACAGTCATGGCTACACCTTC
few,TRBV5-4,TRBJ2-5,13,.,CASSLKEKVTQYF,TGTGCCAGCAGCTTGAAGGAGAAGGTGACCCAGTACTTC
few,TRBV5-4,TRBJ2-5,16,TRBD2,CASSPVAGGPQETQYF,TGTGCCAGCAGCCCTGTAGCGGGAGGGCCCCAAGAGACCCAGTACTTC
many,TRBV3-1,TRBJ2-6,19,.,CASSQDSSRGISGANVLTF,TGTGCCAGCAGCCAAGATTCATCCAGGGGAATCTCCGGGGCCAACGTCCTGACTTTC
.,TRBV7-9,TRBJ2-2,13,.,CATQVPNTGELFF,TGTGCCACCCAGGTACCGAACACCGGGGAGCTGTTTTTT
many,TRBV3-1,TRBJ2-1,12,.,CASSRERNEQFF,TGTGCCAGCAGCCGCGAGAGGAATGAGCAGTTCTTC
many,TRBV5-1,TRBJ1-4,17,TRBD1,CASSLRTGTGNNEKLFF,TGCGCCAGCAGCTTAAGAACCGGGACAGGGAATAATGAAAAACTGTTTTTT
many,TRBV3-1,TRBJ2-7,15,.,CASSQAGGRFYEQYF,TGTGCCAGCAGCCAAGCCGGGGGGCGCTTCTACGAGCAGTACTTC
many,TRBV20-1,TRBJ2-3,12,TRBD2,CSGTSGTDTQYF,TGCAGTGGAACTAGCGGGACAGATACGCAGTATTTT